This T cell receptor (beta chain) is drawn from a study of blood T cell repertoires in COVID-19 (dated by TCRdb to about 2020). For the wider study: Collaborator samples came from the United States, Italy and Spain and covered acute and convalescent phases of COVID-19. The material from the prospective study consisted of cDNA or gDNA derived from T cells, B-cell-depleted T cells, or PBMCs. Subjects who had been exposed to COVID-19, were actively infected with it, or had recovered from it provided the deeply sampled blood TCRbeta repertoires that made up the dataset. A freely available public database, intended as a resource for researchers studying the immune response to SARS-CoV-2, is where the repertoires were released. Samples were obtained from the ongoing ImmuneRACE study (first 160 participants) and from over a thousand subjects provided by 6 global collaborators. Nearly every sample came with metadata listing a de-identified subject ID, COVID-19 status, age in years and sex. Where HLA class I and class II types were available, the types were taken from metadata supplied by the sample provider, not from assay-based typing.

Turning to this clone: Which antigen it targets is not known. Base qualities are not provided; no much larger clone lies one nucleotide away.

TCRbeta CDR3 regions were amplified from genomic DNA by means of the immunoSEQ Assay, a bias-controlled multiplex PCR. Turning to the authors' computational methods: The number of nucleated cells in each sample was estimated from the amplification of reference gene primers within the assay. Sequence reads were collapsed and filtered to measure the absolute abundance of every unique TCRbeta CDR3 rearrangement. For each sample, productive Simpson clonality was calculated as the square root of Simpson's diversity index across productive rearrangements. TCRdb retrieved this table from immuneACCESS and kept in-frame rearrangements only. Not all clones are present; in checked studies, unresolved V genes account for under half, and no reason is known for the remainder. Clone size and the V and J calls come from that table; the DNA yielded D and trimming. This sample lists over 35,000 clones; around 87% were detected once. Jointly, the top ten make up 3.9% of the sample.

In Seattle, one collaborating source enrolled patients while the infection was active and tracked those patients longitudinally over the course of disease. The collaborating institutions used their own protocols to collect whole blood in K2EDTA tubes. For TCRbeta analysis, collaborator samples were shipped as frozen whole blood, as isolated PBMCs, or as DNA extracted from either sample type. Study-wide findings and limitations: Clinical and demographic metadata were provided uncurated, with the amount varying by source and participant.

V ends up 0 bases short and J 8 bases short, with an unmatched junction base count of 9. As encoded in the germline V gene, CDR1 is SGHDT while CDR2 is YYEEEE. The CDR3 starts with the cysteine, ends with the phenylalanine, and has 16 residues. Only the CDR3 DNA stays, 48 bases, in frame from base 1. This sequence was found in a man aged 35 to 55 with COVID-19, enrolled during active disease. The sample was peripheral blood. The rearrangement joined TRBV5-6 to TRBJ2-1, with TRBD2 matching 9 junction bases. The DNA is as follows: TGTGCCAGCAGCTTGGATTTGGCTAGCGGGGAGGATGAGCAGTTCTTC. Translated, this gives CASSLDLASGEDEQFF.